This T cell receptor beta chain originates from a study of naive and memory T cell subsets. This CDR3 has 15 residues. V was pared by 5 bases and J by 0 bases, with 14 bases between. An equimolar mix of two oligonucleotides served as the beta constant-region primer for TRBC1 and TRBC2. A single record per CDR3 protein comes from TCRdb applying MiXCR to the UMI-ligation and nested PCR reads. The sample shows 120,000 to 150,000 distinct CDR3 sequences, about a sixth of them seen only once. After the first PCR, alpha and beta chain libraries were processed separately. Four subsets defined by CD45RA and CD27 were sorted after CD3, CD4, CD8 and live/dead staining. This clonotype showed up just a few times.

The chain uses TRBV12-3 or TRBV12-4 and TRBJ2-7, with D perhaps TRBD1 (6 bases). This receptor was obtained from a human donor in good health. Sequenced sample: naive CD4+ T cells from blood. The CDR3 loop reads CASSGQKKISYEQYF. CDR3 DNA sequence: TGTGCCAGCAGTGGACAGAAAAAAATCTCCTACGAGCAGTACTTC.